This paragraph reports one TCR beta chain. Its antigen is unknown. One base away there is no much larger clone; base qualities are not given. Receptor libraries were prepared by 5' RACE. The sequencing machine was an Illumina HiSeq 2500. A second roughly 7 to 11 cycle PCR used a sample-barcoded 5' primer and a J-beta primer mix. A unique molecular identifier was introduced onto each TCR beta cDNA molecule by a template-switch 5' adaptor carrying 12 random nucleotides. At least 2.5 million CDR3-containing paired-end reads were obtained from each sample. First-strand cDNA synthesis was performed from all RNA using the Mint cDNA synthesis kit, with priming by a TRBC-specific oligonucleotide. All cDNA was treated with uracil-DNA glycosylase and then went through a first 18-cycle PCR with the universal primers M1SS and BC2_uni_R. In the authors' own workflow: Each sample was normalized by randomly selecting 1 million high-quality reads, each carrying a distinct molecular identifier. Instead of being binned into consensus sequences, reads that shared molecular identifiers were thrown out. CDR3 identification, clonotype clustering and error correction used MiTCR with a Q25 quality threshold and the strictest error-elimination algorithm. A nonparametric unseen species model with Euler transformation was used to estimate lower-bound total TCR beta diversity. TCRdb reprocessing: public reads trimmed at Q25 with fastp, clones called with MiXCR, in-frame beta chains kept. Rows are unified per CDR3 protein, each entry keeping the most common DNA and genes. Clone size and V and J calls follow TCRdb, not the original study. For this sample there are hundreds of thousands of distinct CDR3 sequences; approximately 50% appear just once. In total, the top ten clones hold approximately 37% of the sample.

Its CDR3 holds 12 amino acids, cysteine through phenylalanine. Only the CDR3 DNA is retained, 36 bases long and in frame from the first base. The V and J ends are trimmed by 4 bases and 9 bases, leaving 8 bases between them. For CDR1 and CDR2, the germline V gene lists SGHRS and YFSETQ. The data were obtained in a study of blood T cells in healthy people across ages (dated by TCRdb to the mid-2010s). With respect to the entire study: Template switching captured roughly one uniquely barcoded TCR beta cDNA molecule per two T cells in model experiments. Using deep sequencing normalized with unique cDNA molecular identifiers, the study measured how TCR beta repertoire diversity changes with age. Donors were grouped into four age groups: young (average 16 years), middle-aged (about 38), aged (roughly 62) and long-lived (about 89). To avoid experimental bias, donors of different ages were distributed randomly across sequencing lanes. The study analyzed two additional independent replicas of 1 million unique cDNA reads from the same blood draw for two donors, one aged 18 to 29 and one aged 80 or older. The research as a whole found: Compared with the aged group, the long-lived group had more naive CD4+ T cells, fewer expanded clones and increased TCR diversity, suggesting age selection. Because the CMV infection status of the donors was unknown, age-related changes in expanded clonotypes may potentially have been confounded. There was a strong correlation between observed TCR beta diversity and the percentage of naive T cells measured by flow cytometry. Observed TCR beta diversity per million T cells fell roughly linearly with age, and a significant reduction was already apparent by age around 44. Estimates of total diversity from one million sequenced T cells were regarded as lower bounds and underestimates. Because profiling used bulk unsorted PBMCs, naive and antigen-experienced compartments could not be compared conclusively.

Systemically healthy Caucasian individuals from Russia, 35 to 50 in total and aged roughly 6 to 90 years, were included as donors. Roughly 10 milliliters of peripheral blood were drawn from each donor into EDTA-treated Vacutainer tubes. Ficoll-Paque density-gradient centrifugation was used to isolate PBMCs, with at least 6.5 million per sample. Total RNA was extracted from PBMCs with Trizol reagent, with at least 5.5 micrograms obtained per sample. Naive CD45RAhigh/CD27high T cell percentages were measured by flow cytometry on a PBMC aliquot from every donor. The TCR originated in a man in his fifties or sixties in good health. The sequencing sample was made of blood. The sequence links TRBV5-1 to TRBJ1-6, with no reliable assignment of the D segment. This receptor has the CDR3 CASSPDGSPLHF. DNA sequence: TGCGCCAGCAGCCCAGACGGTTCACCCCTCCACTTT.